This T cell receptor beta chain was retrieved from a study of CD8 T cells in Susac syndrome. RNA, at about 0.45 to 1 ug, was reverse transcribed with random hexamers. MiXCR, run by TCRdb on the immunoSEQ multiplex PCR reads, gives a single entry per CDR3 protein. This sample has approximately 160,000 distinct CDR3 sequences, with approximately 90% found just once. Trimming removed 0 bases at V and 5 bases at J, with 10 bases between. The CDR3 sequence is 14 residues long. The germline V gene encodes CDR1 LGHNA and CDR2 YNFKEQ. Negative isolation was applied to CD8+ and CD4+ T cells, and FACS enrichment was applied to TEMRA cells. In this sample, this clonotype turned up once.

The TCR was taken from a human donor in good health. The rearrangement links TRBV4-2 to TRBJ2-5; TRBD1 or TRBD2 may be the D gene (6 bases each). The sample was CD4+ T cells from PBMCs. CDR3 protein: CASSQDRGRETQYF. CDR3 DNA sequence: TGTGCCAGCAGCCAAGATCGGGGGCGCGAGACCCAGTACTTC.